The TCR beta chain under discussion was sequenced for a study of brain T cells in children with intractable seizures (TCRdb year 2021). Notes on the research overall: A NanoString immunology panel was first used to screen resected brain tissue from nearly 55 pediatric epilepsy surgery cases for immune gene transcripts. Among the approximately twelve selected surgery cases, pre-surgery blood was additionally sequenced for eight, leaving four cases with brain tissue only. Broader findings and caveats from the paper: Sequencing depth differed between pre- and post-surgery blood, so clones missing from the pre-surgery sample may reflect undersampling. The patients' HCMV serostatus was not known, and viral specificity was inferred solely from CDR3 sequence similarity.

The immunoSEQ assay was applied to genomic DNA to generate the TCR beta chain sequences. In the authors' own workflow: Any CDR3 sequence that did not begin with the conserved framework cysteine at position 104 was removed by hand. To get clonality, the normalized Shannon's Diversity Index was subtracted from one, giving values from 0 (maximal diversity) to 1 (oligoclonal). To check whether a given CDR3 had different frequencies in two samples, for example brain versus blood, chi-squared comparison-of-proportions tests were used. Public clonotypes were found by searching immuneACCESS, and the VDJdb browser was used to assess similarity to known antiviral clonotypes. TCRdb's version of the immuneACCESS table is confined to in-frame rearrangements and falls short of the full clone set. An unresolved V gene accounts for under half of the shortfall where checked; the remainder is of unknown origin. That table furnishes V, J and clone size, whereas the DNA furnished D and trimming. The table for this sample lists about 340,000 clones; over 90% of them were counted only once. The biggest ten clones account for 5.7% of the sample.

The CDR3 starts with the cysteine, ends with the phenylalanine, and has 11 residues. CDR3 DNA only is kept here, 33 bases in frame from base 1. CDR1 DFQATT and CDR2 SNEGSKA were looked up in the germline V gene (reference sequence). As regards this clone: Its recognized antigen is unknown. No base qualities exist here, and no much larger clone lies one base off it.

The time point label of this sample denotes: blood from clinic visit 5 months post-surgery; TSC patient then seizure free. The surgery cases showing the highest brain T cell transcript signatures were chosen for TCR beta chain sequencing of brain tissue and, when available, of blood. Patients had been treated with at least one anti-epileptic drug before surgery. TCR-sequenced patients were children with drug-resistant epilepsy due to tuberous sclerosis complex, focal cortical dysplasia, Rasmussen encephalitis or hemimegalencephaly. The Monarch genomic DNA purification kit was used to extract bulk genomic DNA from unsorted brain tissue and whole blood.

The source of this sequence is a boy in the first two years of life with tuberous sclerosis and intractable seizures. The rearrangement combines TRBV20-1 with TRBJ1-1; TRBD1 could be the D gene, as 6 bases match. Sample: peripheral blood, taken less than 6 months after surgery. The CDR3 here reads CRGHSNTEAFF. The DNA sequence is TGCAGGGGACATTCGAACACTGAAGCTTTCTTT.